The 17 T cell receptor beta chains below all came from one sample that was sequenced in a study of blood T cell repertoires in COVID-19. Assay: immunoSEQ multiplex PCR; the TCRdb copy retains only in-frame clones and omits some. The profile covers around 200,000 clones, with 88% appearing a single time and 1.5% to 2% taken by the ten largest. Sequenced material: peripheral blood. The receptors stem from a man younger than 30 with active or convalescent COVID-19.

The rearrangement joins TRBV19 to TRBJ1-5; TRBD1 is a possible D gene (6 bases). CDR1 and CDR2 (germline): LNHDA, SQIVND (reference sequence). This CDR3 contains 21 residues. V was shortened by 5 bases and J by 6 bases, with 35 bases between the two germline ends. Here the CDR3 reads CASSPLPTIGNTGQRGQPQHF. DNA for the CDR3: TGTGCCAGTAGTCCCCTACCCACCATAGGAAACACAGGGCAGAGGGGTCAGCCCCAGCATTTT.

The chain employs TRBV12-3 or TRBV12-4 and TRBJ1-4; TRBD1 matches at 8 bases. Trimming took 6 bases from V and 10 from J; bases not matched to a gene: 4. The CDR3 spans 12 residues. The CDR3 DNA reads as TGTGCCAGCAGCGGACAGGGTCTAAAACTGTTTTTT. It encodes CASSGQGLKLFF.

The chain employs TRBV5-1 and TRBJ2-1; the match to TRBD2 covers 11 bases. The CDR3 spans 16 residues. Germline trimming cut 3 bases from V and 0 bases from J; bases unmatched to any gene: 2. Germline V lookup: CDR1 SGHRS, CDR2 YFSETQ. The CDR3 spells CASSSSGGLSYNEQFF. CDR3 nucleotides: TGCGCCAGCAGCTCTAGCGGGGGGCTCTCCTACAATGAGCAGTTCTTC.

This rearrangement joins TRBV27 to TRBJ1-1, with D uncertain. The CDR3 length is 13 residues. The V gene's germline CDR1 is MNHEY and CDR2 SMNVEV (reference sequence). V was pared by 4 bases and J by 3 bases, with 9 bases between. This CDR3 is CASSWEVDTEAFF. The CDR3 DNA is TGTGCCAGCAGTTGGGAGGTGGACACTGAAGCTTTCTTT.

The chain has TRBV3-1 (or the pseudogene TRBV3-2) and TRBJ1-5; D not resolved. With 0 bases removed from V and 4 bases from J, the gap between germline ends came to 4 bases. The germline V gene encodes CDR1 LGHDT and CDR2 YNNKEL (reference sequence). The CDR3 consists of 13 residues. The CDR3 DNA sequence: TGTGCCAGCAGCCAAGATCCAAATCAGCCCCAGCATTTT. Its translation is CASSQDPNQPQHF.

V is TRBV9 and J is TRBJ2-7, with 11 bases matching TRBD2. V shed 4 bases and J 2 bases; nucleotides not matched to a gene: 5. The CDR3 sequence is 15 residues long. CDR1 is SGDLS and CDR2 is YYNGEE in the germline V gene. The CDR3 protein is CASSTLAGETYEQYF. The CDR3, as DNA: TGTGCCAGCAGCACACTAGCGGGGGAAACCTACGAGCAGTACTTC.

The genes are TRBV27 and TRBJ2-2, with 13 positions matching TRBD2. The CDR3 length is 17 residues. CDR1 and CDR2 (germline): MNHEY, SMNVEV (reference sequence). With 2 bases clipped from V and 5 bases from J, the junction kept 5 bases outside the gene matches. CDR3 bases: TGTGCCAGCAGTTTAGGACTAGCGGGAGTTGAGACCGGGGAGCTGTTTTTT. This codes for CASSLGLAGVETGELFF.

The chain has TRBV10-3 and TRBJ2-7, with 11 bases fitting TRBD1. Germline lookup yields CDR1 ENHRY and CDR2 SYGVKD. The ends lost 0 bases at V and 4 bases at J; junction bases unmatched: 5. CDR3 length equals 16 residues. The CDR3: CAISESMGQGVYEQYF. The DNA of the CDR3 is TGTGCCATCAGTGAGTCGATGGGACAGGGGGTTTACGAGCAGTACTTC.

This clone was recorded a few times. This sequence joins TRBV14 and TRBJ1-3; unclear D gene. Germline-derived CDR1 and CDR2 are SGHDN and FVKESK. The CDR3 has 14 amino acids. Between the trimmed V and J ends, which lost 2 bases and 6 bases, there was a span of 11 bases. The CDR3 region is CASSQFGSENTIYF. The CDR3 DNA reads TGTGCCAGCAGCCAATTCGGGTCGGAAAACACCATATATTTT.

This chain joins TRBV6-5 and TRBJ1-1, with D hard to call. From germline, CDR1 is MNHEY and CDR2 SVGAGI. This CDR3 comprises 13 residues. V was pared by 6 bases and J by 6 bases, with 14 bases between. The CDR3 here is CASSPGGIPEAFF. Written as DNA, the CDR3 is TGTGCCAGCAGCCCGGGAGGGATCCCTGAAGCTTTCTTT.

This clone appeared once. The chain is built from TRBV7-8 and TRBJ1-1, with D possibly TRBD1 on 6 matching bases. This CDR3 region has 14 residues. Germline V CDR1 and CDR2: SGHVS, FQNEAQ. Trimming shortened V by 5 bases and J by 1 base, and 11 bases separated the two germline ends. The CDR3 is CASSTRTENTEAFF. The CDR3 bases are TGTGCCAGCAGCACACGGACAGAGAACACTGAAGCTTTCTTT.

J is TRBJ1-5 and V is TRBV7-9; TRBD1 agrees at 8 bases. The CDR3 sequence is 14 residues long. From germline, CDR1 is SEHNR and CDR2 FQNEAQ (reference sequence). The ends lost 5 bases at V and 6 bases at J; junction bases unmatched: 6. The CDR3 loop reads CASSPGTGPQPQHF. CDR3 sequence (DNA): TGTGCCAGCAGCCCTGGGACAGGTCCTCAGCCCCAGCATTTT. The full variable domain, with the rest looked up from reference TRBV7-9 and TRBJ1-5, is DTGVSQNPRHKITKRGQNVTFRCDPISEHNRLYWYRQTLGQGPEFLTYFQNEAQLEKSRLLSDRFSAERPKGSFSTLEIQRTEQGDSAMYLCASSPGTGPQPQHFGDGTRLSIL.

The chain carries TRBV5-1 and TRBJ1-1, with a tentative D call TRBD1 (5 bases). In germline, CDR1 is SGHRS, CDR2 YFSETQ. The CDR3 is 14 amino acids. V was trimmed by 0 bases and J by 4 bases, leaving 10 bases between them. The chain's CDR3 is CASSLGGAITEAFF. The CDR3, as DNA: TGCGCCAGCAGCTTGGGGGGCGCGATCACTGAAGCTTTCTTT.

The rearrangement links TRBV25-1 to TRBJ2-7; 7 positions agree with TRBD1. Germline lookup yields CDR1 MGHDK and CDR2 SYGVNS. CDR3 length equals 13 residues. With V trimmed by 9 bases and J by 1 base, 6 bases remained unmatched. In DNA, the CDR3 is TGTGCCAGTGGGGCAGGGGGATCCTACGAGCAGTACTTC. Translating it yields CASGAGGSYEQYF.

The chain has TRBV19 and TRBJ1-3, with no clear D. The CDR3 has 16 amino acids. Deletions cut 7 bases from V and 1 base from J, with 17 bases between. Germline loops: CDR1 LNHDA, CDR2 SQIVND (reference sequence). The CDR3 DNA reads TGTGCCAGTATCGATGGATCTCGAGGATCTGGAAACACCATATATTTT. This codes for CASIDGSRGSGNTIYF.

V is TRBV11-2 and J is TRBJ2-1, with TRBD2 matching 10 bases. V shed 0 bases, J shed 9 bases, and the junction held 5 bases outside the gene matches. The CDR3 consists of 15 residues. CDR1 is SGHAT, CDR2 FQNNGV, per germline. The CDR3 DNA follows: TGTGCCAGCAGCTTAGATCCTAGCGGGAGCGCTGAGCAGTTCTTC. Its protein product is CASSLDPSGSAEQFF.

V and J are TRBV6-6 and TRBJ1-6; D call uncertain. In germline, CDR1 is MNHNY, CDR2 SVGAGI (reference sequence). The length of the CDR3 is 16 residues. Trimming removed 2 bases at V and 0 bases at J, with 8 bases between. The CDR3 sequence: CASSYGSSSYNSPLHF. The CDR3 DNA reads TGTGCCAGCAGTTACGGGAGCAGCTCCTATAATTCACCCCTCCACTTT.